This T cell receptor (beta chain) was documented in a study of neurological immune-mediated disorders. This clonotype was counted at least ten times. With 10-nucleotide random UMIs included, cDNA was synthesized by 5'RACE. One entry per CDR3 protein results from TCRdb running MiXCR on the 5' RACE reads. The sample includes approximately 86,000 distinct CDR3 sequences, approximately 2.8% of them seen just once. The V end lost 8 bases, the J end lost 2 bases, and 9 bases lay between the germline ends. The CDR3 length is 12 residues. The chain is built from TRBV12-3 or TRBV12-4 and TRBJ1-2; D not resolved. The source material was PBMCs. The TCR originated in a woman aged 25 to 45 with multiple sclerosis. Written as DNA, the CDR3 is TGTGCCAGCTCAGAGGAGAACTATGGCTACACCTTC. As protein: CASSEENYGYTF.